This T cell receptor (beta chain) was sequenced for a study of identical twins. Findings of the study overall: Clonotypes of the beta chain that were abundant in cord blood carried fewer insertions (memory repertoires showed none).

V shed 3 bases and J shed 7 bases, with 12 bases lying between them. This CDR3 spans 13 amino acids. Germline loops: CDR1 KGHSH, CDR2 LQKENI. Each CDR3 protein gets one entry after TCRdb re-called the 5' RACE reads with MiXCR. The sample records around 280,000 distinct CDR3 sequences, under 9.5% being singletons. This clonotype has at least ten counts. Its antigen is still unknown. These data were also filed under a second study, of yellow fever vaccine responses in identical twins.

The sequenced material came from memory (CD45RO+) T cells sorted from blood. The V call is TRBV18, the J call TRBJ1-1, with TRBD1 as a possible D gene (6 bases). The receptor was derived from a woman under 30 in good health. The CDR3 DNA reads as TGTGCCAGCTCACCCATGACAGGAGTTGAAGCTTTCTTT. Encoded protein: CASSPMTGVEAFF.